The 2 T cell receptor beta chains below all came from one sample that was sequenced in a study of T cell responses to AZD1222 COVID-19 vaccine. TCRdb's table, derived via immunoSEQ multiplex PCR, lists solely in-frame clones and lacks some. The sample records around 130,000 clones, approximately 93% being singletons. This material consisted of peripheral blood, taken on day 0 of AZD1222 vaccination. The receptors shown here come from an adult in good health.

The CDR3 nucleotides read TGTGCCAGCAGCTTGGACAGGGGCCAAGAGACCCAGTACTTC. This gives the protein CASSLDRGQETQYF. The chain is built from TRBV5-5 and TRBJ2-5; 7 bases agree with TRBD1. This CDR3 has 14 amino acids. The V segment lost 0 bases and the J segment 1 base; nucleotides outside the gene matches: 0. Germline V gene data show CDR1 as SGHKS and CDR2 as YYEKEE (reference sequence).

This clone came up once. The chain employs TRBV6-5 and TRBJ1-1; weak D call: TRBD1 (5 bases). Germline lookup yields CDR1 MNHEY and CDR2 SVGAGI. The V and J ends lost 4 bases and 1 base respectively, with 10 bases between them. The CDR3 spans 14 residues. This chain's CDR3 is CASSWGEGNTEAFF. The DNA of the CDR3 is TGTGCCAGCAGTTGGGGGGAAGGGAACACTGAAGCTTTCTTT.